The rows below give T cell receptor beta chains drawn from one sample of a study of cytomegalovirus exposure and HLA in healthy donors. Only in-frame clones appear in the TCRdb table, and some are missing; sequencing was by immunoSEQ multiplex PCR. The sample has roughly 63,000 clones, more than 70% seen once. Sequenced sample: PBMCs. The receptors were sampled from a woman under 30 in good health and CMV-seronegative. Both conserved end residues are part of each CDR3. The order of the fields is clone size, V gene, D gene, J gene, CDR3 protein, CDR3 DNA. The D gene is left open where the match is weak. Not every row has a clone size; where given, it reads once, few, many or a size class.

clone size: NA
V gene: TRBV7-9
D gene: NA
J gene: TRBJ2-7
CDR3 protein: CASSYGGLYEQYF
CDR3 DNA: TGTGCCAGCAGCTACGGGGGGCTCTACGAGCAGTACTTC

clone size: NA
V gene: TRBV27
D gene: TRBD2
J gene: TRBJ2-1
CDR3 protein: CASSFGTSGYNEQFF
CDR3 DNA: TGTGCCAGCAGTTTCGGGACTAGCGGGTACAATGAGCAGTTCTTC

clone size: NA
V gene: TRBV6-1
D gene: NA
J gene: TRBJ2-7
CDR3 protein: CASSEQSGGYEQCF
CDR3 DNA: TGTGCCAGCAGTGAACAATCGGGGGGCTACGAGCAGTGCTTC

clone size: NA
V gene: TRBV5-1
D gene: NA
J gene: TRBJ2-3
CDR3 protein: CASVMPGTDTQYF
CDR3 DNA: TGCGCCAGCGTCATGCCGGGCACAGATACGCAGTATTTT

clone size: NA
V gene: TRBV10-3
D gene: NA
J gene: TRBJ1-2
CDR3 protein: CAISEPRTVGYTF
CDR3 DNA: TGTGCCATCAGTGAGCCCAGGACTGTCGGCTACACCTTC

clone size: NA
V gene: TRBV27
D gene: TRBD2
J gene: TRBJ2-4
CDR3 protein: CASRKILAGRAKNIQYF
CDR3 DNA: TGTGCCAGCAGGAAGATTCTAGCGGGAAGGGCCAAAAACATTCAGTACTTC

clone size: NA
V gene: TRBV27
D gene: NA
J gene: TRBJ1-3
CDR3 protein: CASSSQGFSEGNTIYF
CDR3 DNA: TGTGCCAGCAGTTCACAGGGTTTCAGTGAAGGAAACACCATATATTTT

clone size: NA
V gene: TRBV27
D gene: TRBD2
J gene: TRBJ2-2
CDR3 protein: CASSGLAGGPVTGELFF
CDR3 DNA: TGTGCCAGCAGCGGACTAGCGGGGGGGCCGGTTACCGGGGAGCTGTTTTTT

clone size: NA
V gene: TRBV7-8
D gene: NA
J gene: TRBJ2-7
CDR3 protein: CASSFGGNSYEQYF
CDR3 DNA: TGTGCCAGCAGCTTCGGAGGGAACTCCTACGAGCAGTACTTC

clone size: few
V gene: TRBV11-2
D gene: NA
J gene: TRBJ1-5
CDR3 protein: CASSLTGTNQPQHF
CDR3 DNA: TGTGCCAGCAGCTTGACAGGAACCAATCAGCCCCAGCATTTT

clone size: NA
V gene: TRBV5-4
D gene: NA
J gene: TRBJ2-3
CDR3 protein: CASSLVVGLSTDTQYF
CDR3 DNA: TGTGCCAGCAGCTTGGTGGTGGGCTTAAGCACAGATACGCAGTATTTT

clone size: once
V gene: TRBV28
D gene: NA
J gene: TRBJ1-4
CDR3 protein: CATDPDLPGFATNEKLFF
CDR3 DNA: TGTGCCACCGACCCGGATTTACCAGGCTTCGCAACTAATGAAAAACTGTTTTTT

clone size: NA
V gene: TRBV29-1
D gene: TRBD1
J gene: TRBJ1-2
CDR3 protein: CSVKHRAFRGQGYGYTF
CDR3 DNA: TGCAGCGTCAAACACAGAGCCTTCAGGGGGCAGGGTTATGGCTACACCTTC

clone size: once
V gene: TRBV7-9
D gene: NA
J gene: TRBJ2-2
CDR3 protein: CASSSPSRQTNTGELFF
CDR3 DNA: TGTGCCAGCAGCTCCCCATCAAGACAGACGAACACCGGGGAGCTGTTTTTT

clone size: NA
V gene: TRBV6-4
D gene: TRBD2
J gene: TRBJ2-1
CDR3 protein: CASSDSEGGSGEQFF
CDR3 DNA: TGTGCCAGCAGTGACAGTGAGGGAGGGTCGGGTGAGCAGTTCTTC

clone size: NA
V gene: TRBV7-8
D gene: TRBD1
J gene: TRBJ2-2
CDR3 protein: CASSFGQGRTGELFF
CDR3 DNA: TGTGCCAGCAGCTTCGGACAGGGGAGGACCGGGGAGCTGTTTTTT

clone size: NA
V gene: TRBV5-1
D gene: TRBD1
J gene: TRBJ1-4
CDR3 protein: CASSGTGGNEKLFF
CDR3 DNA: TGCGCCAGCAGCGGAACAGGGGGCAACGAAAAACTGTTTTTT

clone size: NA
V gene: TRBV7-2
D gene: NA
J gene: TRBJ2-5
CDR3 protein: CASSLGHRETQYF
CDR3 DNA: TGTGCCAGCAGCTTAGGACACCGAGAGACCCAGTACTTC

clone size: NA
V gene: TRBV18
D gene: NA
J gene: TRBJ1-3
CDR3 protein: CASSLGLAGNTIYF
CDR3 DNA: TGTGCCAGCTCACTGGGACTCGCGGGAAACACCATATATTTT

clone size: once
V gene: TRBV6-1
D gene: TRBD1
J gene: TRBJ2-1
CDR3 protein: CASSIQGNNEQFF
CDR3 DNA: TGTGCCAGCAGTATACAGGGGAACAATGAGCAGTTCTTC

clone size: NA
V gene: TRBV6-5
D gene: TRBD2
J gene: TRBJ2-7
CDR3 protein: CAAWEGKTPYEQYF
CDR3 DNA: TGTGCCGCATGGGAGGGGAAAACCCCCTACGAGCAGTACTTC

clone size: NA
V gene: TRBV27
D gene: TRBD1
J gene: TRBJ2-1
CDR3 protein: CASSKPGGAYNEQFF
CDR3 DNA: TGTGCCAGCAGTAAACCAGGGGGCGCCTACAATGAGCAGTTCTTC

clone size: NA
V gene: TRBV19
D gene: TRBD1
J gene: TRBJ2-5
CDR3 protein: CASSHTGQQETQYF
CDR3 DNA: TGTGCCAGTAGTCACACGGGACAGCAAGAGACCCAGTACTTC

clone size: NA
V gene: TRBV7-2
D gene: TRBD2
J gene: TRBJ2-1
CDR3 protein: CASSPGAGRAHNEQFF
CDR3 DNA: TGTGCCAGCAGCCCCGGGGCGGGGAGGGCCCACAATGAGCAGTTCTTC

clone size: NA
V gene: TRBV6-1
D gene: TRBD1
J gene: TRBJ2-6
CDR3 protein: CASSERTGSSGANVLTF
CDR3 DNA: TGTGCCAGCAGTGAAAGGACAGGGTCTTCTGGGGCCAACGTCCTGACTTTC